Below are 29 T cell receptor beta chains sequenced from a single sample in a study of cytomegalovirus exposure and HLA in healthy donors. 60 Vbeta and 13 Jbeta primers were used in PCR. Measured with immunoSEQ multiplex PCR; TCRdb has only the in-frame clones, and not every one. The sample includes 50,000 or so clones, 70% to 75% of them seen just once. Sample: PBMCs. The receptors were gathered from a man aged 35 to 55 in good health and CMV-seropositive.

This clone was seen once. The V and J genes are TRBV28 and TRBJ1-2, with 9 positions matching TRBD1. The V segment lost 5 bases and the J segment 8 bases; nucleotides outside the gene matches: 12. The V gene's germline CDR1 is MDHEN and CDR2 SYDVKM. This CDR3 comprises 15 residues. CDR3 in amino acids: CASSASGTGSLGYTF. The CDR3 coding sequence is TGTGCCAGCAGTGCATCCGGGACAGGGAGTTTGGGCTACACCTTC.

This clone was seen a few times. This chain uses TRBV4-3 with TRBJ1-2; 8 bases are shared with TRBD1. V lost 1 base to trimming and J lost 8 bases; unmatched junction nucleotides: 12. Germline V gene sequence: CDR1 LGHNA, CDR2 YSLEER. This CDR3 has 16 amino acids. The CDR3, as DNA: TGCGCCAGCAGCCAAGCCCCGGGACAGGCGGCGGGGGGCTACACCTTC. Translated, it gives CASSQAPGQAAGGYTF.

V is TRBV27 and J is TRBJ1-5, with D possibly matching TRBD1 (6 bases). The CDR3 length is 15 residues. CDR1 MNHEY and CDR2 SMNVEV come from the germline V gene (reference sequence). Trimming pared 3 bases from V and 0 bases from J, leaving 9 bases between. CDR3 coding DNA: TGTGCCAGCAGTTTCGGGACACCTAGCAATCAGCCCCAGCATTTT. Its translation is CASSFGTPSNQPQHF.

This clone was recorded a few times. The chain links TRBV11-2 to TRBJ2-7; TRBD2 agrees at 9 bases. The CDR3 is made up of 16 amino acids. Germline-derived CDR1 and CDR2 are SGHAT and FQNNGV. V lost 1 base and J lost 1; bases outside the gene matches: 5. CDR3 in amino acids: CASSLGRGGVSYEQYF. CDR3 DNA: TGTGCCAGCAGCTTAGGGCGCGGGGGGGTATCCTACGAGCAGTACTTC.

This clone was found once. The chain carries TRBV4-3 and TRBJ2-2; TRBD2 is a possible D gene (6 bases). In germline, CDR1 is LGHNA, CDR2 YSLEER. The CDR3 consists of 18 residues. Trimming pared 0 bases from V and 8 bases from J, leaving 22 bases between. The CDR3 DNA reads TGCGCCAGCAGCCAAGATTGGTCGGGAGCCGGTTTGGGTGGGGAGCTGTTTTTT. Protein product: CASSQDWSGAGLGGELFF.

This rearrangement joins TRBV13 to TRBJ2-3; 12 bases agree with TRBD2. Germline lookup yields CDR1 PRHDT and CDR2 FYEKMQ (reference sequence). J was trimmed by 5 bases and V by 5 bases; bases with no gene match: 11. The CDR3 loop spans 17 amino acids. The CDR3 DNA reads TGTGCCAGCAGCCTACGCCCTAGCGGGGGGGCCGGAGATACGCAGTATTTT. Its translation: CASSLRPSGGAGDTQYF.

The chain has TRBV7-6 and TRBJ2-7, with TRBD2 as a possible D gene (5 bases). The CDR3 runs to 16 residues. Trimming stripped 5 bases from V and 0 bases from J, with 17 bases between. Looked up from germline, CDR1 is SGHVS and CDR2 is FNYEAQ. CDR3 nucleotide sequence: TGTGCCAGCAGCCTCGACACGACTACGAGCTCCTACGAGCAGTACTTC. Amino acid sequence: CASSLDTTTSSYEQYF.

The genes are TRBV2 and TRBJ1-4, with D possibly TRBD1 on 6 matching bases. The V gene's germline CDR1 is SNHLY and CDR2 FYNNEI. Trimming took off 7 bases at V and 2 bases at J, with 8 bases between the two ends. The CDR3 is 13 residues long. This chain's CDR3 is CASKTGTNEKLFF. The CDR3 DNA is TGTGCCAGCAAAACAGGGACTAATGAAAAACTGTTTTTT.

This chain joins TRBV6-5 and TRBJ2-3, with a weak D call TRBD1 (6 bases). The germline V gene encodes CDR1 MNHEY and CDR2 SVGAGI. This CDR3 region has 15 residues. The V and J ends lost 6 bases and 2 bases respectively, with 15 bases between them. CDR3 sequence reads: CASRLQGLLTDTQYF. The CDR3 nucleotides read TGTGCCAGCAGACTGCAGGGGCTCCTCACAGATACGCAGTATTTT.

V is TRBV29-1 and J is TRBJ2-5, with D possibly being TRBD2 (5 bases). Germline loops: CDR1 SQVTM, CDR2 ANQGSEA. The CDR3 consists of 12 residues. V gave up 7 bases and J gave up 5 bases, with 14 bases separating them. The CDR3 here is CSERPRDETQYF. Written as DNA, the CDR3 is TGCAGCGAGCGGCCTAGAGATGAGACCCAGTACTTC.

The V call is TRBV5-1, the J call TRBJ1-1; perhaps TRBD1 as D (5 bases). Germline CDR1 SGHRS, CDR2 YFSETQ. The length of the CDR3 is 16 residues. V was trimmed by 3 bases and J by 0 bases, leaving 15 bases between them. CDR3 in amino acids: CASSWGDGEMNTEAFF. The CDR3 nucleotides are TGCGCCAGCAGCTGGGGGGACGGAGAAATGAACACTGAAGCTTTCTTT.

The rearrangement links TRBV6-5 to TRBJ1-1, with 9 nucleotides matching TRBD1. This CDR3 region has 14 residues. CDR1 is MNHEY, CDR2 SVGAGI, per germline. V gave up 1 base and J gave up 8 bases; unmatched junction bases: 5. In DNA, the CDR3 is TGTGCCAGCAGTTACTTGGACAGGGGTAACGAAGCTTTCTTT. It translates to CASSYLDRGNEAFF.

This clone was recorded only once. V is TRBV4-1 and J is TRBJ2-2; the match to TRBD1 covers 7 bases. The junction had 7 bases not matched to a gene; V was cut back by 2 bases and J by 7 bases. Germline V gene lookup returns CDR1 MGHRA and CDR2 YSYEKL. This CDR3 is built from 15 residues. The CDR3 region is CASSQMTGIGGELFF. The CDR3 DNA reads as TGCGCCAGCAGCCAAATGACAGGGATTGGCGGGGAGCTGTTTTTT.

J is TRBJ1-4 and V is TRBV30, with D perhaps TRBD1 (5 bases). Germline V gene sequence: CDR1 GTSNPN, CDR2 SVGIG (reference sequence). This CDR3 region has 13 residues. The V and J ends lost 8 bases and 5 bases respectively, with 15 bases between them. Here the CDR3 DNA reads TGTGCCGGAGCGGGGCGCGCGAATGAAAAACTGTTTTTT. Its protein is CAGAGRANEKLFF.

The chain combines TRBV9 with TRBJ2-6, with 7 bases matching TRBD1. The CDR3 contains 14 residues. Germline V gives CDR1 SGDLS, CDR2 YYNGEE. The J segment lost 11 bases and the V segment lost 1 base, leaving 6 bases of the junction unmatched. The CDR3 DNA is TGTGCCAGCAGCGTACTACAGGGGTTCCACGTCCTGACTTTC. It is translated as CASSVLQGFHVLTF.

The V call is TRBV2, the J call TRBJ1-1; D is perhaps TRBD1 (6 bases). Germline V gene lookup returns CDR1 SNHLY and CDR2 FYNNEI. CDR3 size: 16 residues. V was shortened by 6 bases and J by 5 bases, with 22 bases between the two germline ends. CDR3 nucleotides: TGTGCCAGCAGGGACCCCCCCTCCAGGGGTGGGACTGAAGCTTTCTTT. Protein sequence: CASRDPPSRGGTEAFF.

The rearrangement joins TRBV5-1 to TRBJ2-7; 10 bases are a match to TRBD1. Germline V gene sequence: CDR1 SGHRS, CDR2 YFSETQ. CDR3 length equals 17 residues. After removal of 0 bases from V and 0 bases from J, the junction contained 6 bases not matched to a gene. The chain's CDR3 is CASSLGWGQGSSYEQYF. As DNA, the CDR3 is TGCGCCAGCAGCTTGGGATGGGGACAGGGGAGCTCCTACGAGCAGTACTTC.

V is TRBV27 and J is TRBJ1-6; 8 nucleotides agree with TRBD1. From germline, CDR1 is MNHEY and CDR2 SMNVEV (reference sequence). J lost 6 bases, V lost 6 bases, and 13 bases had no gene match. CDR3 length equals 17 residues. The CDR3 DNA reads TGTGCCAGCAGGAGCCTCGACAGGGGAGGGATTAATTCACCCCTCCACTTT. It specifies CASRSLDRGGINSPLHF.

The chain has TRBV6-5 and TRBJ1-3, with D maybe TRBD1 (5 bases). V was trimmed by 2 bases and J by 4 bases, leaving 9 bases between them. The CDR3 runs to 14 residues. Looked up from germline, CDR1 is MNHEY and CDR2 is SVGAGI. This CDR3 reads CASSYRRGGNTIYF. The CDR3 DNA reads as TGTGCCAGCAGTTACCGGAGGGGCGGAAACACCATATATTTT.

The rearrangement joins TRBV7-8 to TRBJ1-5; D is perhaps TRBD1 (6 bases). Germline V gives CDR1 SGHVS, CDR2 FQNEAQ. Trimming shortened V by 5 bases and J by 4 bases, and 9 bases separated the two germline ends. This CDR3 is built from 13 residues. The CDR3 nucleotides are TGTGCCAGCAGCCTAGGACAGAATCAGCCCCAGCATTTT. It yields the protein CASSLGQNQPQHF.

The V call is TRBV5-1, the J call TRBJ1-2, with 9 bases identical to TRBD1. This CDR3 is built from 14 residues. With V trimmed by 4 bases and J by 4 bases, 5 bases remained unmatched. Germline V gene lookup returns CDR1 SGHRS and CDR2 YFSETQ. CDR3 nucleotides: TGCGCCAGCAGCCCCGGGACAGGGATCTATGGCTACACCTTC. Its translation: CASSPGTGIYGYTF.

The genes are TRBV6-6 and TRBJ1-5, with 8 nucleotides matching TRBD1. From germline, CDR1 is MNHNY and CDR2 SVGAGI (reference sequence). The CDR3 totals 15 residues. Trimming at V came to 4 bases and at J to 4 bases, leaving 6 bases not matched to a gene. The CDR3 protein is CASSFTGGENQPQHF. The DNA of the CDR3 is TGTGCCAGCAGTTTCACAGGGGGGGAAAATCAGCCCCAGCATTTT.

This rearrangement joins TRBV9 to TRBJ2-2; 8 bases fit TRBD2. CDR1 is SGDLS, CDR2 YYNGEE, per germline. This CDR3 is built from 16 residues. The V gene end was trimmed by 4 bases and the J gene end by 8 bases; junction bases not matched to a gene: 13. CDR3 protein: CASSSRGGRVGGELFF. The DNA for the CDR3 is TGTGCCAGCAGCTCCCGGGGGGGGCGAGTTGGAGGGGAGCTGTTTTTT.

V gene TRBV27 combines with J gene TRBJ2-7, with 10 bases fitting TRBD1. The CDR3 loop spans 15 amino acids. The germline V gene encodes CDR1 MNHEY and CDR2 SMNVEV (reference sequence). V trimming: 5 bases; J trimming: 5 bases; junction bases outside the gene matches: 9. CDR3 amino acids: CASSPLGQGPDEQYF. The CDR3, as DNA: TGTGCCAGCAGTCCACTGGGACAGGGGCCCGACGAGCAGTACTTC.

The rearrangement uses TRBV29-1 and TRBJ2-1; no reliable D call. This CDR3 region has 14 residues. V lost 3 bases, J lost 5 bases, and 14 bases lay in between. Germline V gene sequence: CDR1 SQVTM, CDR2 ANQGSEA. The CDR3 DNA is TGCAGCGTTGATGAGGCCGCCAACAACAATGAGCAGTTCTTC. Translated: CSVDEAANNNEQFF.

This sequence joins TRBV7-3 and TRBJ1-2; 10 bases align to TRBD1. Germline V gives CDR1 SGHTA, CDR2 FQGTGA. The junction had 7 bases not matched to a gene; V was cut back by 1 base and J by 8 bases. This CDR3 has 15 residues. Here the CDR3 reads CASSLKSGTGEGYTF. The CDR3 coding sequence is TGTGCCAGCAGCTTAAAATCCGGGACAGGGGAGGGCTACACCTTC.

This clone was counted only a few times. This chain links TRBV6-6 with TRBJ1-3; D not resolved. The CDR3 consists of 14 residues. Germline loops: CDR1 MNHNY, CDR2 SVGAGI (reference sequence). Trimming cost V 4 bases and J 0 bases, with 7 bases left between them. Here the CDR3 DNA reads TGTGCCAGCAGTTTCGGAGGCTCTGGAAACACCATATATTTT. Residues: CASSFGGSGNTIYF.

The CDR3 DNA reads as TGTGCCAGCAGCCCTCCCGGCGGGGGGTCCTACGAGCAGTACTTC. Its translation: CASSPPGGGSYEQYF. The genes are TRBV7-2 and TRBJ2-7, with 8 bases fitting TRBD2. Germline V gene data show CDR1 as SGHTA and CDR2 as FQGNSA. The CDR3 is 15 amino acids. V lost 5 bases, J lost 1 base, and 7 bases stayed unmatched.

This clone has more than one count but fewer than ten. This chain connects TRBV4-1 to TRBJ2-7; 11 bases map to TRBD2. There are 15 residues in the CDR3. Germline CDR1 is MGHRA and CDR2 is YSYEKL. V was pared by 2 bases and J by 3 bases, with 3 bases of the junction left unmatched. Here the CDR3 reads CASSQPSGGRYEQYF. The CDR3 DNA reads as TGCGCCAGCAGCCAACCTAGCGGGGGGCGCTACGAGCAGTACTTC.